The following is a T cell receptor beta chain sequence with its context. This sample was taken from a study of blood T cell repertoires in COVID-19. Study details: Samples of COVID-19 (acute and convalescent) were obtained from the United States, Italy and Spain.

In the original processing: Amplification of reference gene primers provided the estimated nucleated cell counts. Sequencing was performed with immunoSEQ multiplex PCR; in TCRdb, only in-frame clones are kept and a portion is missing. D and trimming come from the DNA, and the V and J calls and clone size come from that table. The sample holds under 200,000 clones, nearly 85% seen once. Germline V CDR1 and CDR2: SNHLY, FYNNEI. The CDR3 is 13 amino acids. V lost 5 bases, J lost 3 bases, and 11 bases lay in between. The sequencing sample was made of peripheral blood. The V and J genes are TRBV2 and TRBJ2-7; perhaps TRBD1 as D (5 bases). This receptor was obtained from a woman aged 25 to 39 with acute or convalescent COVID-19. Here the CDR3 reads CASSIYRNYEQYF. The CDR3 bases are TGTGCCAGCAGTATATACAGGAACTACGAGCAGTACTTC.